This TCR beta chain was observed in a study of T cells in tumors after PD-1 blockade. Whole-study context: Daily vismodegib 150 mg continued in a subset of anti-PD-1-treated patients. Mean per tumor sample: 25,000 or so templates (about 554-99,264), 6,000 to 6,500 unique clonotypes. Study findings and constraints: Expanded exhausted CD8+ clones after therapy were mostly novel clonotypes.

Notes on this clone: As yet, its antigen is unknown.

Germline CDR1 and CDR2: DFQATT and SNEGSKA (reference sequence). Trimming left V 4 bases short and J 2 bases short, with 5 bases between. The CDR3 covers 11 residues. TCRdb's table, derived via immunoSEQ multiplex PCR, lists solely in-frame clones and lacks some. The sample lists 4,400 or so clones; approximately 63% were seen once. This material consisted of tumor tissue, taken after anti-PD-1 treatment. This TCR derives from a human donor with basal cell carcinoma. This chain links TRBV20-1 with TRBJ1-2; no clear D. The CDR3 here is CSATANYGYTF. The CDR3 DNA reads as TGCAGTGCTACCGCGAACTATGGCTACACCTTC.